This TCR beta chain was observed in a study of Ad26.COV2.S vaccination and SARS-CoV-2 variants. Study overall: Donor participated within the Ad26.COV2.S arm of the COV1001 trial. Ad26.COV2.S was injected intramuscularly once or twice, 56 days apart.

The CDR3 is made up of 14 amino acids. V shed 3 bases and J shed 11 bases, with 19 bases lying between them. Germline-derived CDR1 and CDR2 are SGDLS and YYNGEE. Points on this clone: Its matching antigen is unknown.

Generated by immunoSEQ multiplex PCR, the TCRdb table keeps only in-frame clones and is missing some. Found here are 430,000 or so clones, roughly 87% of them singletons; the top ten hold roughly 2.5%. General study results and limits: Non-spike TCR breadth did not differ much between vaccine and placebo recipients. Reports say spike-specific CD8+ and CD4+ T cell responses covered substantial breadth after vaccination.

The treatment was: 19 received Ad26.COV2.S at low or high dose, single or two shots; several received placebo; per-sample allocation not given. On day 63 after the first injection, vaccine and placebo recipients gave samples. The sequencing used peripheral blood, collected in a trial of Ad26.COV2.S vaccine versus placebo. This TCR was recovered from a person between 18 and 60 years old who received the Ad26.COV2.S COVID-19 vaccine or a placebo. V and J are TRBV9 and TRBJ2-3; no firm D call. The CDR3, as DNA: TGTGCCAGCAGCGCCTCACCACTAAGAAATGAGCAGTATTTT. Translation gives CASSASPLRNEQYF.